The source of this TCR beta chain is a study of spatial heterogeneity in lung cancer. Study-wide points: For expanded intratumoral alpha and beta TCRs, counts tracked tumor mutation counts.

This clonotype was found many times. The antigen is undetermined. With the library built for alpha chains, this beta chain is off target and its frequency is not meaningful. TCRdb passed the 5' RACE reads through MiXCR, listing each CDR3 protein once. The table records 9,900 or so distinct CDR3 sequences, 10% to 15% of them present only once. Time point meaning: sample taken at primary tumor resection. Extraction of whole RNA from tumor, nontumor lung or frozen PBMC preceded unsorted sequencing. This CDR3 has 14 amino acids. Germline lookup yields CDR1 MNHEY and CDR2 SVGAGI. Trimming removed 5 bases from V and 4 bases from J, with 14 bases in between.

The rearrangement joins TRBV6-5 to TRBJ1-1, with D tentatively TRBD1 (6 bases). The sample here was lung tumor tissue, taken at surgery. The clonotype comes from a male donor with early-stage non-small cell lung cancer. The CDR3 reads CASSLDRLGTEAFF. The CDR3 DNA reads TGTGCCAGCAGTCTCGACAGGCTAGGCACTGAAGCTTTCTTT.